A single sample gave rise to the 17 T cell receptor beta chains below, sequenced in a study of response to subunit inactivated influenza vaccine. TCRdb re-derived calls from the RT-PCR reads in MiXCR, one entry per CDR3 protein. The sample consists of around 520,000 distinct CDR3 sequences, roughly 25% of them appearing once. The starting material was CD4+ T cells sorted from PBMCs, obtained more than 4 days after vaccination. These receptors were taken from a man aged 45-60 years who received an inactivated influenza vaccine.

This clonotype was seen a handful of times. This rearrangement joins TRBV30 to TRBJ2-1, with 7 positions matching TRBD2. Trimming removed 0 bases from V and 5 bases from J; junction bases left unmatched: 1. Germline assignment: CDR1 GTSNPN and CDR2 SVGIG (reference sequence). The CDR3 extends over 13 amino acids. In DNA, the CDR3 is TGTGCCTGGAGTGTCAGCGGGAACAATGAGCAGTTCTTC. It translates to CAWSVSGNNEQFF.

The J gene is TRBJ2-5, the V gene TRBV9, with unresolved D. V lost 0 bases and J lost 5, with 8 bases in between. Germline CDR1 SGDLS, CDR2 YYNGEE. The CDR3 loop spans 13 amino acids. CDR3 protein: CASSVGIGETQYF. The DNA for the CDR3 is TGTGCCAGCAGCGTAGGGATAGGGGAGACCCAGTACTTC. The full variable domain, in which reference TRBV9 and TRBJ2-5 provide the parts outside the CDR3, is DSGVTQTPKHLITATGQRVTLRCSPRSGDLSVYWYQQSLDQGLQFLIQYYNGEERAKGNILERFSAQQFPDLHSELNLSSLELGDSALYFCASSVGIGETQYFGPGTRLLVL.

CDR3 loop: CAIWGGQGTPGTDTQYF. DNA for the CDR3: TGTGCCATCTGGGGTGGACAGGGGACTCCCGGCACAGATACGCAGTATTTT. The V gene is TRBV10-3, the J gene TRBJ2-3, with 9 bases matching TRBD1. CDR1 is ENHRY, CDR2 SYGVKD, per germline. V lost 8 bases to trimming and J lost 1 base; unmatched junction nucleotides: 13. The CDR3 extends over 17 amino acids.

The table lists this clonotype with a few counts. This chain uses TRBV5-1 with TRBJ2-4, with D tentatively TRBD1 (5 bases). Deletions cut 5 bases from V and 15 bases from J, with 18 bases between. Germline CDR1 and CDR2: SGHRS and YFSETQ. The CDR3 contains 12 residues. The CDR3 is CASSYDQGPPYF. As DNA, the CDR3 is TGCGCCAGCAGTTATGATCAGGGTCCCCCGTACTTC.

In its sample, this clonotype was seen a few times. The chain couples TRBV2 to TRBJ1-1; D gene unclear. The germline gives CDR1 SNHLY, CDR2 FYNNEI. CDR3 length equals 14 residues. Trimming took 4 bases from V and 3 from J, leaving 12 bases between them. CDR3 nucleotides: TGTGCCAGCAGTGCGTGGAGGGAGGACACTGAAGCTTTCTTT. As protein: CASSAWREDTEAFF.

V usage is TRBV7-2 and J usage is TRBJ2-7, with D perhaps TRBD1 or TRBD2 (5 bases each). The CDR3 is 14 amino acids. Trimming removed 5 bases from V and 4 bases from J, with 15 bases in between. Germline V gene lookup returns CDR1 SGHTA and CDR2 FQGNSA. The CDR3 DNA follows: TGTGCCAGCAGCCCAGCCATGGGGGTGTACGAGCAGTACTTC. Translating it yields CASSPAMGVYEQYF.

This clonotype was seen a few times. The rearrangement joins TRBV7-6 to TRBJ2-1, with 9 bases lining up with TRBD2. J was trimmed by 0 bases and V by 1 base; bases with no gene match: 10. Germline CDR1 and CDR2: SGHVS and FNYEAQ. The CDR3 spans 19 residues. In DNA form, the CDR3 reads TGTGCCAGCAGCTTAGGCCCCCGACTAGCGGACCGCTCCTACAATGAGCAGTTCTTC. It yields the protein CASSLGPRLADRSYNEQFF.

The table lists this clonotype with a few counts. The rearrangement links TRBV5-1 to TRBJ1-2, with D unresolved. V lost 4 bases and J 2 bases, leaving 9 bases between the germline ends. CDR3 size: 13 residues. Germline V gives CDR1 SGHRS, CDR2 YFSETQ. The CDR3 spells CASSTAGNYGYTF. The CDR3, as DNA: TGCGCCAGCAGCACCGCAGGAAACTATGGCTACACCTTC.

The chain combines TRBV12-3 or TRBV12-4 with TRBJ2-5, with D possibly matching TRBD2 (5 bases). This CDR3 spans 14 amino acids. Trimming shortened V by 5 bases and J by 2 bases, and 12 bases separated the two germline ends. CDR3 amino acids: CASSPGVWQETQYF. The DNA for the CDR3 is TGTGCCAGCAGTCCCGGGGTTTGGCAAGAGACCCAGTACTTC.

The chain combines TRBV5-1 with TRBJ2-7; 7 positions match TRBD1. V trimming: 1 base; J trimming: 7 bases; junction bases outside the gene matches: 11. This CDR3 region has 15 residues. The germline V gene encodes CDR1 SGHRS and CDR2 YFSETQ. The CDR3 region has the DNA TGCGCCAGCAGCTTGAAGGGGGCACCGTCTCTTGAGCAGTACTTC. The encoded protein is CASSLKGAPSLEQYF. Combining the CDR3 with reference TRBV5-1 and TRBJ2-7 gives the whole variable domain KAGVTQTPRYLIKTRGQQVTLSCSPISGHRSVSWYQQTPGQGLQFLFEYFSETQRNKGNFPGRFSGRQFSNSRSEMNVSTLELGDSALYLCASSLKGAPSLEQYFGPGTRLTVT.

The J gene is TRBJ1-2, the V gene TRBV29-1; D gene uncertain. From germline, CDR1 is SQVTM and CDR2 ANQGSEA. The V end lost 3 bases, the J end lost 0 bases, and 5 bases lay between the germline ends. This CDR3 has 12 amino acids. CDR3 sequence reads: CSVDTSNYGYTF. For the CDR3, the DNA is TGCAGCGTTGATACATCTAACTATGGCTACACCTTC.

V and J are TRBV20-1 and TRBJ2-1; 10 nucleotides align to TRBD2. The germline gives CDR1 DFQATT, CDR2 SNEGSKA (reference sequence). J was trimmed by 7 bases and V by 3 bases; bases with no gene match: 9. This CDR3 spans 15 amino acids. This chain's CDR3 is CSASPPSGRENEQFF. The CDR3, as DNA: TGCAGTGCTAGTCCCCCTAGCGGGAGAGAGAATGAGCAGTTCTTC.

This sequence joins TRBV20-1 and TRBJ2-5, with D unresolved. The CDR3 runs 13 residues. From germline, CDR1 is DFQATT and CDR2 SNEGSKA (reference sequence). The germline V and J ends were trimmed by 6 bases and 2 bases, with 13 bases remaining between them. The CDR3 loop is CSAGLLLQETQYF. In nucleotides, the CDR3 is TGCAGTGCAGGTCTACTTCTGCAAGAGACCCAGTACTTC.

The chain combines TRBV6-2 or TRBV6-3 with TRBJ2-7; TRBD1 matches at 8 bases. The CDR3 sequence is 16 residues long. The ends lost 6 bases at V and 4 bases at J; junction bases unmatched: 14. CDR1 is MNHEY and CDR2 is SVGEGT in the germline V gene. CDR3 sequence reads: CASRHRGQGPYYEQYF. The CDR3 DNA reads TGTGCCAGCAGGCACCGAGGACAGGGACCATATTACGAGCAGTACTTC.

This clonotype has a handful of counts. The V call is TRBV7-9, the J call TRBJ1-1; TRBD1 agrees at 7 bases. The germline CDR1 and CDR2 sequences are SEHNR and FQNEAQ (reference sequence). V was pared by 5 bases and J by 3 bases, with 3 bases of the junction left unmatched. The CDR3 is made up of 13 amino acids. CDR3 nucleotide sequence: TGTGCCAGCAGCGCGGGGACAGACACTGAAGCTTTCTTT. Translating gives CASSAGTDTEAFF.

The V and J genes are TRBV6-1 and TRBJ1-5; D possibly corresponds to TRBD1 (6 bases). In germline, CDR1 is MNHNS, CDR2 SASEGT. The CDR3 consists of 16 residues. V was pared by 7 bases and J by 1 base, with 17 bases between. As DNA, the CDR3 is TGTGCCAGCATGATCGGACAGACATTCAGCAATCAGCCCCAGCATTTT. Its translation: CASMIGQTFSNQPQHF.

This clonotype was seen a few times. The chain employs TRBV7-2 and TRBJ2-7, with 11 positions matching TRBD2. This CDR3 region has 16 residues. CDR1 and CDR2 (germline): SGHTA, FQGNSA. The J segment lost 3 bases and the V segment lost 5 bases, leaving 9 bases of the junction unmatched. CDR3: CASSTRLAGKHYEQYF. In DNA form, the CDR3 reads TGTGCCAGCAGCACTAGACTAGCGGGAAAACACTACGAGCAGTACTTC.